This TCR beta chain appears in the sequencing data of a study of blood T cell repertoires in COVID-19. Participant-reported clinical history was the basis for cohort assignment. In the original analysis: Amplified reference gene primers provided the basis for estimating nucleated cell counts. Profiled with immunoSEQ multiplex PCR; TCRdb holds only in-frame clones, not every one. From that table come the V and J calls and clone size; the DNA was used to work out D and trimming. This sample has a few hundred thousand clones, with nearly 90% found just once. V lost 5 bases to trimming and J lost 0 bases; unmatched junction nucleotides: 5. The CDR3 is 15 amino acids. Germline CDR1 LNHDA, CDR2 SQIVND (reference sequence).

The sample was PBMCs or T cells enriched from blood (not recorded which). The TCR comes from a woman younger than 30 with acute COVID-19. V and J are TRBV19 and TRBJ1-2, with 8 bases aligning to TRBD1. CDR3 coding DNA: TGTGCCAGTAGTCCCGGGACAGGAGCTAACTATGGCTACACCTTC. The encoded protein is CASSPGTGANYGYTF.